The TCR beta chain under discussion was sequenced for a study of T cell responses to AZD1222 COVID-19 vaccine. Clones were sequenced by immunoSEQ multiplex PCR, and TCRdb holds only the in-frame ones, with some missing. Counted here are approximately 150,000 clones, roughly nine tenths occurring once; the ten biggest clones make up roughly 1.8%. This clone was observed many times. Its antigen is undetermined. General observations from the study: The reported proportion of spike-specific TCRs targeting unmutated variant regions was nearly half.

Trimming left V 3 bases short and J 3 bases short, with 11 bases between. Germline V gives CDR1 MGHDK, CDR2 SYGVNS. The CDR3 has 15 amino acids. This chain connects TRBV25-1 to TRBJ2-2, with D perhaps TRBD1 (6 bases). The source of this sequence is an adult who received the AZD1222 COVID-19 vaccine. This specimen was peripheral blood, taken 28 days after the second AZD1222 dose. CDR3 sequence reads: CASSDQGSHTGELFF. DNA for the CDR3: TGTGCCAGCAGTGATCAGGGGTCCCACACCGGGGAGCTGTTTTTT. The variable domain in full, completed from reference TRBV25-1 and TRBJ2-2, reads EADIYQTPRYLVIGTGKKITLECSQTMGHDKMYWYQQDPGMELHLIHYSYGVNSTEKGDLSSESTVSRIRTEHFPLTLESARPSHTSQYLCASSDQGSHTGELFFGEGSRLTVL.